This T cell receptor (beta chain) was profiled in a study of T cell responses to AZD1222 COVID-19 vaccine (dated by TCRdb to about 2021). With respect to the entire study: AZD1222 recipients with second doses at about 4 weeks or about 12 weeks were pooled, because spike-specific TCR depth and breadth did not differ between schedules. Trial participants were enrolled into age subgroups of 18-55, 56-69 and 70-plus years, which contained approximately 150, 28 and 58 TCR-sequenced participants, respectively. A total of under 250 trial participants underwent TCR sequencing, of whom under 220 had received two doses of AZD1222 and approximately 25 had received two doses of the MenACWY control vaccine.

CDR1 and CDR2 are read off the germline V gene as SGHRS and YFSETQ. Germline trimming amounts to 3 bases on V and 3 bases on J, with 4 as the count of junction bases outside the gene matches. The CDR3, from cysteine to phenylalanine, totals 14 residues. The entry retains the CDR3 DNA only, 42 bases that are in frame from base 1. The CDR3 regions of human TCRbeta chains were subjected to immunosequencing. In the source study's methods: TCRs in the repertoires were matched against a reference library of SARS-CoV-2-specific TCRs that had been generated with the MIRA antigen-specificity platform. Breadth was defined as the fraction of unique TCRs that were SARS-CoV-2-associated. Depth was defined as the fraction of total T cells that were SARS-CoV-2-associated. Using the MIRA data, every spike-specific TCR was mapped to the spike region that the TCR reacted to and assigned to either a CD4 or a CD8 class. Log10-transformed breadth and depth values were compared by one-way ANOVA with Sidak's multiple comparisons tests. Entries here come from immuneACCESS through TCRdb and include only in-frame sequences with V and J called. Some clones fail to appear in such tables; in the studies checked, an unresolved V gene covers under half of the shortfall, and the cause of the remainder is unknown. V and J calls and clone size follow that table, whereas D and trimming were derived from the DNA. Across this sample there are about 130,000 clones, with around 89% seen only once. More than 4% of the sample comes from the top ten.

As concerns this clone: What this receptor recognizes is not known. Within one base of it there is no much larger clone, and no base qualities were kept.

Per the publication, the time point label means: baseline before first vaccination. Samples from vaccinated people were obtained from the UK trials COV001 and COV002, which included a single-blind randomized controlled phase 2/3 trial of AZD1222 (ChAdOx1 nCoV-19) in healthy adults. Trial participant PBMC samples were collected at day 0 and day 28 after the second dose for TCRbeta chain sequencing. Findings and caveats that apply to the study as a whole: A significant rise in spike-specific TCR breadth and depth was observed after two AZD1222 doses relative to day 0 and relative to MenACWY recipients. In the small 56-69-year group, the increase in depth fell short of significance, most likely because of low power. CD4 TCRs associated with the vaccine covered the entire spike protein, and the dominant responses were in regions 160-218 and 743-854. Most participants were white British and females outnumbered males, and the authors suggested that clonal diversity may have been underestimated. Conclusions about previously exposed vaccinees are limited, since just a handful of AZD1222 recipients were seropositive for SARS-CoV-2 at baseline. Reportedly, close to half of the unique spike-specific TCRs recognized epitopes lying outside the regions that are mutated in the B.1.351 and B.1.1.7 variants. Because no day 14 peak-response samples were available, repertoires were characterized only after the peak T cell response.

The chain links TRBV5-1 with TRBJ1-2, with TRBD1 matching 8 junction bases. The sample in question was peripheral blood, obtained on day 0 of AZD1222 vaccination. The sequence was collected from an adult in good health. The CDR3 region: CASSYQGADYGYTF. The DNA sequence follows: TGCGCCAGCAGCTATCAGGGGGCCGACTATGGCTACACCTTC.